Sequencing of this TCR beta chain was carried out in a study of T cell responses to AZD1222 COVID-19 vaccine. Findings and limits, study-wide: Among AZD1222 vaccinees, only 5 to 7 were seropositive at baseline. Variant regions that are unmutated are reportedly the target of nearly half of spike-specific TCRs.

Profiled with immunoSEQ multiplex PCR; TCRdb holds only in-frame clones, not every one. The sample includes about 150,000 clones, about nine tenths of them seen just once. The germline V and J ends were trimmed by 7 bases and 0 bases, with 12 bases remaining between them. This CDR3 spans 14 amino acids. Germline CDR1 reads MDHEN; CDR2 reads SYDVKM. In the case of this clone: Antigen specificity is unknown.

Specimen: peripheral blood, collected on day 0 of AZD1222 vaccination. The chain joins TRBV28 to TRBJ1-2; D is ambiguous. This receptor was taken from an adult in good health. The CDR3 DNA follows: TGTGCCAGCACCCCCCTCATAACTAACTATGGCTACACCTTC. This translates into CASTPLITNYGYTF.